These 14 T cell receptor beta chains originate from one sample sequenced in a study of blood T cell repertoires in COVID-19. Libraries were prepared by immunoSEQ multiplex PCR; TCRdb keeps only in-frame clonotypes and omits some of them. This sample has approximately 300,000 clones, with roughly 91% found just once. Source material: peripheral blood. All receptors come from a woman aged 25-40 years with COVID-19, enrolled during active disease.

The chain links TRBV5-4 to TRBJ2-5; 10 bases are shared with TRBD2. This CDR3 region has 14 residues. The junction had 7 bases not matched to a gene; V was cut back by 6 bases and J by 5 bases. Germline CDR1 SGHNT, CDR2 YYREEE (reference sequence). CDR3 amino acids: CASTLAGGRETQYF. CDR3 coding DNA: TGTGCCAGCACCTTAGCGGGGGGTCGGGAGACCCAGTACTTC.

The genes are TRBV24-1 and TRBJ1-4; 8 nucleotides align to TRBD1. Trimming cost V 2 bases and J 2 bases; bases outside gene matches: 15. The CDR3 runs 20 residues. Germline CDR1 is KGHDR and CDR2 is SFDVKD. As DNA, the CDR3 is TGTGCCACCAGTGATTCCCGAAGGGACAGGTCCTCCATCACTAATGAAAAACTGTTTTTT. Amino acids: CATSDSRRDRSSITNEKLFF.

The V call is TRBV6-2 or TRBV6-3, the J call TRBJ1-4; D gene uncertain. The length of the CDR3 is 14 residues. V was trimmed by 0 bases and J by 7 bases, leaving 9 bases between them. Germline assignment: CDR1 MNHEY and CDR2 SVGEGT. CDR3 in amino acids: CASSYSNSIEKLFF. The CDR3 bases are TGTGCCAGCAGTTACTCGAACAGTATTGAAAAACTGTTTTTT.

This clone has a single count. The chain combines TRBV7-6 with TRBJ2-3; weak D call: TRBD1 (6 bases). Germline loops: CDR1 SGHVS, CDR2 FNYEAQ. V lost 0 bases to trimming and J lost 6 bases, with 19 bases between them. The CDR3 is 17 amino acids. This CDR3 reads CASSLAGVIRGIDTQYF. Written as DNA, the CDR3 is TGTGCCAGCAGCTTAGCGGGGGTAATAAGGGGGATCGATACGCAGTATTTT.

In its sample, this clone was seen once. The chain's CDR3 is CASSPGTGPYTDTQYF. Written as DNA, the CDR3 is TGTGCCAGCAGCCCGGGGACAGGGCCCTACACAGATACGCAGTATTTT. The chain joins TRBV9 to TRBJ2-3; 9 bases line up with TRBD1. The CDR3 runs 16 residues. CDR1 and CDR2 from the germline V gene are SGDLS and YYNGEE. Trimming took 4 bases from V and 2 from J; bases not matched to a gene: 8.

This clone was counted a single time. The chain is built from TRBV2 and TRBJ1-1; a possible D gene is TRBD1 (6 bases). Per germline, CDR1 SNHLY and CDR2 FYNNEI. The CDR3 is 15 residues long. Trimming removed 4 bases at V and 1 base at J, with 13 bases between. This chain's CDR3 is CASSVHGGANTEAFF. The CDR3 coding sequence is TGTGCCAGCAGTGTCCATGGGGGCGCGAACACTGAAGCTTTCTTT.

J is TRBJ1-2 and V is TRBV19, with TRBD1 identical over 7 bases. This CDR3 comprises 14 residues. The trim removed 5 bases at V and 4 bases at J, leaving 7 bases unmatched. Germline V lookup: CDR1 LNHDA, CDR2 SQIVND (reference sequence). In DNA, the CDR3 is TGTGCCAGTAGTTCACACGACAGGGCCTATGGCTACACCTTC. Encoded protein: CASSSHDRAYGYTF.

The gene calls are TRBV3-1 (or the pseudogene TRBV3-2) and TRBJ1-2, with D maybe TRBD1 (5 bases). The germline gives CDR1 LGHDT, CDR2 YNNKEL (reference sequence). The CDR3 runs to 15 residues. The V gene lost 3 bases and the J gene lost 8 bases, with 19 bases spanning the gap. The CDR3 is CASSQSAAGRIGYTF. In DNA form, the CDR3 reads TGTGCCAGCAGCCAGAGTGCCGCAGGGCGAATAGGCTACACCTTC.

This clone came up many times. The chain is built from TRBV11-2 and TRBJ1-1; possible D gene TRBD1, 6 bases. Germline V lookup: CDR1 SGHAT, CDR2 FQNNGV. This CDR3 spans 12 amino acids. V lost 10 bases and J 7 bases, leaving 16 bases between the germline ends. The CDR3 nucleotides read TGTGCCACTCAAGGGGGACCTGATGAAGCTTTCTTT. Protein: CATQGGPDEAFF.

V and J are TRBV27 and TRBJ2-3, with D possibly being TRBD1 (5 bases). V lost 5 bases to trimming and J lost 11 bases, with 20 bases between them. There are 14 residues in the CDR3. CDR1 and CDR2 from the germline V gene are MNHEY and SMNVEV (reference sequence). The CDR3 region has the DNA TGTGCCAGCAGTGCGAGCACAGGACACGAAAAGCAGTATTTT. Its protein product is CASSASTGHEKQYF.

The rearrangement links TRBV5-4 to TRBJ2-3; D is undetermined. The germline V gene has CDR1 SGHNT and CDR2 YYREEE (reference sequence). V was pared by 7 bases and J by 0 bases, with 12 bases between. CDR3 length equals 14 residues. In nucleotides, the CDR3 is TGTGCCAGCTACAGCCGCTCTAGCACAGATACGCAGTATTTT. Translation gives CASYSRSSTDTQYF.

In this sample, this clone turned up once. J is TRBJ2-5 and V is TRBV4-2; 11 bases map to TRBD2. The CDR3 extends over 19 amino acids. The V gene's germline CDR1 is LGHNA and CDR2 YNFKEQ. With 4 bases clipped from V and 2 bases from J, the junction kept 15 bases outside the gene matches. CDR3 loop: CASSRPSRASGGPQETQYF. DNA of the CDR3: TGTGCCAGCAGCCGCCCTTCAAGGGCTAGCGGGGGGCCTCAAGAGACCCAGTACTTC.

The gene calls are TRBV7-9 and TRBJ2-1; D is possibly TRBD1 (6 bases). The V gene lost 3 bases and the J gene lost 2 bases, with 8 bases spanning the gap. The CDR3 totals 14 residues. Germline V gene lookup returns CDR1 SEHNR and CDR2 FQNEAQ (reference sequence). CDR3 amino acids: CASSFGQTYNEQFF. CDR3 bases: TGTGCCAGCAGCTTTGGACAGACCTACAATGAGCAGTTCTTC.

V usage is TRBV11-2 and J usage is TRBJ2-2; D remains ambiguous. Germline values: CDR1 SGHAT, CDR2 FQNNGV. The CDR3 consists of 15 residues. V lost 1 base to trimming and J lost 4 bases, with 10 bases between them. The CDR3 reads CASSLGLLSTGELFF. For the CDR3, the DNA is TGTGCCAGCAGCTTAGGTCTCCTGAGCACCGGGGAGCTGTTTTTT.